The 4 T cell receptor beta chains below were found in one sample sequenced in a study of blood T cell repertoires in COVID-19. Sequencing was performed with immunoSEQ multiplex PCR; in TCRdb, only in-frame clones are kept and a portion is missing. The sample holds 250,000 or so clones, roughly 89% seen once. Input material: peripheral blood. The source is a woman aged 25-40 years with active or convalescent COVID-19.

The genes are TRBV7-2 and TRBJ1-2; no reliable D call. V lost 5 bases and J lost 0, with 7 bases in between. Looked up from germline, CDR1 is SGHTA and CDR2 is FQGNSA. The CDR3 runs to 13 residues. As DNA, the CDR3 is TGTGCCAGCAGCCTGACTACTAACTATGGCTACACCTTC. Its translation is CASSLTTNYGYTF.

The rearrangement links TRBV5-5 to TRBJ2-2; 9 nucleotides match TRBD1. V gave up 4 bases and J gave up 4 bases; unmatched junction bases: 8. The CDR3 loop spans 16 amino acids. The germline gives CDR1 SGHKS, CDR2 YYEKEE (reference sequence). In nucleotides, the CDR3 is TGTGCCAGCAGCCCGCGACAGGGGGGACCCACCGGGGAGCTGTTTTTT. This sequence encodes CASSPRQGGPTGELFF.

The chain is built from TRBV15 and TRBJ1-1, with TRBD1 matching 8 bases. Looked up from germline, CDR1 is LNHNV and CDR2 is YYDKDF (reference sequence). V lost 1 base and J lost 4; bases outside the gene matches: 5. The CDR3 is 15 residues long. CDR3: CATSRAQGGGTEAFF. The CDR3 DNA is TGTGCCACCAGCAGAGCACAGGGGGGGGGCACTGAAGCTTTCTTT.

This chain connects TRBV29-1 to TRBJ2-7; the match to TRBD1 covers 11 bases. The CDR3 covers 14 residues. V shed 3 bases and J 7 bases; nucleotides not matched to a gene: 8. Per the germline V gene, CDR1 is SQVTM and CDR2 is ANQGSEA. This CDR3 is CSVDLGQGAGEQYF. The CDR3 bases are TGCAGCGTTGACCTAGGACAGGGGGCGGGAGAGCAGTACTTC.